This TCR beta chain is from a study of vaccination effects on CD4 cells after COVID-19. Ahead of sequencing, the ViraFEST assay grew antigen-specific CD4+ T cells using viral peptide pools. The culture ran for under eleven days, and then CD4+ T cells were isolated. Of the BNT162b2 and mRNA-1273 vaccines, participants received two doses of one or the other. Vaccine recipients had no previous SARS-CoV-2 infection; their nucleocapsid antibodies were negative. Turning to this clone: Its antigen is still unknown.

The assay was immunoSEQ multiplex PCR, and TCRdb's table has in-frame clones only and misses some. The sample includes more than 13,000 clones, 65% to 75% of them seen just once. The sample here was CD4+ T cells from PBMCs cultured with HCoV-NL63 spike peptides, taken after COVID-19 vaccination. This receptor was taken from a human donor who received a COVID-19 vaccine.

The CDR3: CASSRPSQGNGSPLHF. CDR3 nucleotides: TGTGCCAGCAGTCGACCGTCACAGGGGAATGGTTCACCCCTCCACTTT. This sequence joins TRBV7-2 and TRBJ1-6; 7 bases map to TRBD1. Germline V gives CDR1 SGHTA, CDR2 FQGNSA. This CDR3 is built from 16 residues. V lost 6 bases, J lost 9 bases, and 14 bases stayed unmatched.